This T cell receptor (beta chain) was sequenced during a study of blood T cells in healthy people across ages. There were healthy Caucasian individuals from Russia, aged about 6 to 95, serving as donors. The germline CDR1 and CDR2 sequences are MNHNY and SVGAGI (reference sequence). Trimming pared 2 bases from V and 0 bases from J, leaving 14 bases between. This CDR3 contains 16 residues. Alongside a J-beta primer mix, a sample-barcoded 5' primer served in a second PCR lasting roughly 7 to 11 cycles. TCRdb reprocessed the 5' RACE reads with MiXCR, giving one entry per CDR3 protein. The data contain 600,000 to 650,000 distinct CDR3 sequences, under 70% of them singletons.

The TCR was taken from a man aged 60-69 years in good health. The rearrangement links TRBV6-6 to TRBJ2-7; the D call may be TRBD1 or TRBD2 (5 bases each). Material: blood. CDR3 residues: CASSYTGPMSSYEQYF. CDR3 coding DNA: TGTGCCAGCAGTTACACGGGACCCATGAGCTCCTACGAGCAGTACTTC.